This T cell receptor beta chain originates from a study of blood T cell repertoires in COVID-19 (dated by TCRdb to 2020 to 2022). For the wider study: Samples from collaborators originated in the United States, Italy and Spain and spanned both the acute and convalescent phases of COVID-19. The prospective study material was composed of cDNA or gDNA derived from T cells, B-cell-depleted T cells, or PBMCs. The dataset comprised deeply sampled blood TCRbeta repertoires from subjects exposed to, actively infected with, or recovered from COVID-19. The repertoires were released in a freely available public database meant as a resource for research on the immune response to SARS-CoV-2. The samples were drawn from the first 160 participants of the ongoing ImmuneRACE study and from 1,200 or so subjects provided by 6 global collaborators. Nearly every sample came with metadata listing a de-identified subject ID, COVID-19 status, age in years and sex. Where available, HLA class I and class II types were obtained from metadata supplied by the sample provider rather than from assay-based typing. Overall study outcomes, separate from this receptor: The amount of clinical and demographic metadata varied by source and participant and was provided uncurated.

Turning to this clone: The antigen this receptor binds is unknown. Base qualities are not at hand, and no much larger clone is one base apart.

At one collaborating source in Seattle, patients were enrolled during active infection and were followed longitudinally through the course of disease. Whole blood was collected in K2EDTA tubes by collaborating institutions according to the institutions' own protocols. For TCRbeta analysis, collaborators shipped samples as frozen whole blood, isolated PBMCs, or DNA extracted from either of those sample types. TCRbeta CDR3 regions were amplified from genomic DNA using the immunoSEQ Assay, a bias-controlled multiplex PCR. In the original analysis: The number of nucleated cells in each sample was estimated from the amplification of reference gene primers within the assay. To quantify the absolute abundance of each unique TCRbeta CDR3 rearrangement, sequence reads were collapsed and filtered. For each sample, productive Simpson clonality was calculated as the square root of Simpson's diversity index across productive rearrangements. Entries here come from immuneACCESS through TCRdb and include only in-frame sequences with V and J called. Some clones fail to appear in such tables; in the studies checked, an unresolved V gene covers under half of the shortfall, and the cause of the remainder is unknown. The DNA gave D and trimming, while V, J and clone size come from that table. Across this sample there are about 80,000 clones, with approximately 85% seen only once. The ten largest clones add up to roughly 9.1% of the sample.

V loses 9 bases of germline sequence and J loses 0 bases, and the interval between the two ends is 12 bases. For CDR1 and CDR2, the germline V gene (reference sequence) lists LNHDA and SQIVND. The CDR3, from cysteine to phenylalanine, totals 14 residues. Only CDR3 DNA remains: 42 bases, in frame from the first base. The chain was built from TRBV19 and TRBJ1-5, with the D segment identity uncertain. The sequenced sample consisted of peripheral blood. This sequence originates from a man aged 45-65 years with COVID-19, enrolled during active disease. The nucleotides read TGTGCCAGCCGAGAGGATTTTAGCAATCAGCCCCAGCATTTT. Protein translation: CASREDFSNQPQHF.